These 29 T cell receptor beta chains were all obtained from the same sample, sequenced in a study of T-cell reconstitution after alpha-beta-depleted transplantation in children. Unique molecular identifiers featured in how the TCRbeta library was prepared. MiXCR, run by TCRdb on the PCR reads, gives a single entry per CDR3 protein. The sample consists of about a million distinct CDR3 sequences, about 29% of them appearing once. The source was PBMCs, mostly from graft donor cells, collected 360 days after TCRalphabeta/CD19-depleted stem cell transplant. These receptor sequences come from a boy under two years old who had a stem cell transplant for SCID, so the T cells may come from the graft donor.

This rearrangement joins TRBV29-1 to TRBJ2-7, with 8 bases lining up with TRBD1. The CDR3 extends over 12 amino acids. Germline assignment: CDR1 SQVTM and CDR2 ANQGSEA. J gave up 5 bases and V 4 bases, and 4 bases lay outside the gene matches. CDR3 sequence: CSVGTGFDEQYF. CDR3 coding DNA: TGCAGCGTTGGGACAGGGTTCGACGAGCAGTACTTC.

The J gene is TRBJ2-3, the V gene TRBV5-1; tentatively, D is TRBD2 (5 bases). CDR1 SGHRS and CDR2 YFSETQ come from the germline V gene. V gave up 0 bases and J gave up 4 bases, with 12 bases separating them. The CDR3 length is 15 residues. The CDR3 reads CASSLGVGAADTQYF. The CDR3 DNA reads TGCGCCAGCAGCTTGGGGGTAGGAGCGGCAGATACGCAGTATTTT.

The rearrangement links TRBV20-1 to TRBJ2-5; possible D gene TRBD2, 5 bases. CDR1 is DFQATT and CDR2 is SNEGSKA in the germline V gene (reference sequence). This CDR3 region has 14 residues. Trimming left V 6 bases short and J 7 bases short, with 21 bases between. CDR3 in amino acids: CSAFLGSAEGTQYF. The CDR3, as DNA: TGCAGTGCCTTCCTTGGGAGCGCCGAAGGGACCCAGTACTTC.

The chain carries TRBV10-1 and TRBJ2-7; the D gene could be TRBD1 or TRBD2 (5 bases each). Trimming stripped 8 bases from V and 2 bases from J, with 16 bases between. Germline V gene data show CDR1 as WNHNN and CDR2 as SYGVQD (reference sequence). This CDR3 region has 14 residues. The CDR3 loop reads CASASNRGPYEQYF. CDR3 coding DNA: TGCGCCAGCGCCTCCAACCGGGGCCCCTACGAGCAGTACTTC.

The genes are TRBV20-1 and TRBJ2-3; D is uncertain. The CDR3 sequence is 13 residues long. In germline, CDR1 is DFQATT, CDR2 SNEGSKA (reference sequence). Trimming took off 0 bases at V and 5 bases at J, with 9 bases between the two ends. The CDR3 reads CSARDPPQDTQYF. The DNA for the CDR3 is TGCAGTGCTAGAGATCCCCCGCAAGATACGCAGTATTTT.

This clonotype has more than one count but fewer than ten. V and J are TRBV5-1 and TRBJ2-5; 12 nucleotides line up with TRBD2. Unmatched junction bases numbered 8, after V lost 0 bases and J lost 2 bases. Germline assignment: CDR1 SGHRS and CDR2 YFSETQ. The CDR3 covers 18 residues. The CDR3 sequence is CASSLAPGLAGPQETQYF. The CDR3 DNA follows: TGCGCCAGCAGCTTGGCTCCGGGACTAGCGGGCCCACAAGAGACCCAGTACTTC.

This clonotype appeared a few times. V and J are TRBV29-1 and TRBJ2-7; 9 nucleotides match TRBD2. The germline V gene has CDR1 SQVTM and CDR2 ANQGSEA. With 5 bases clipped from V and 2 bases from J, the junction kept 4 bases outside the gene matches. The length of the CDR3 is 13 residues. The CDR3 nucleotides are TGCAGCGTTTCCGCTAGCGGGGCCTACGAGCAGTACTTC. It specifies CSVSASGAYEQYF.

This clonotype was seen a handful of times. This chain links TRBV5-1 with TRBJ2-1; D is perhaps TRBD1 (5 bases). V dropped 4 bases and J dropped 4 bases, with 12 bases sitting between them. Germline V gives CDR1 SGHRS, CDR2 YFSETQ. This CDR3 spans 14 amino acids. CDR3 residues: CASSPRQRYNEQFF. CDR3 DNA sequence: TGCGCCAGCAGCCCGCGACAGAGATACAATGAGCAGTTCTTC.

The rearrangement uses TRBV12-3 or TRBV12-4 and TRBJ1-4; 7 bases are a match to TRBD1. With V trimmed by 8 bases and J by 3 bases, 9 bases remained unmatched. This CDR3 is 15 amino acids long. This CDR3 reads CASFTWTGSNEKLFF. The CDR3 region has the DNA TGTGCCAGCTTCACCTGGACAGGTTCTAATGAAAAACTGTTTTTT.

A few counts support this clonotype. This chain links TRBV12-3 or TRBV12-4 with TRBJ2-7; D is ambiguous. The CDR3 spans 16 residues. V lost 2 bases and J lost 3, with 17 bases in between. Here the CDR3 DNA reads TGTGCCAGCAGTTTAATCGTGTGGACGCGGAGCTACGAGCAGTACTTC. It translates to CASSLIVWTRSYEQYF.

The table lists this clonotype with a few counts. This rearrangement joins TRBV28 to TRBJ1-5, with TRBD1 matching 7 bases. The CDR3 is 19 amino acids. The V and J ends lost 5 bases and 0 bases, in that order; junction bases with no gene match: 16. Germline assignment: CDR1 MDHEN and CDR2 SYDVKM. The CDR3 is CASSILPGTATYSNQPQHF. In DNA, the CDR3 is TGTGCCAGCAGTATCCTACCCGGGACAGCGACCTATAGCAATCAGCCCCAGCATTTT.

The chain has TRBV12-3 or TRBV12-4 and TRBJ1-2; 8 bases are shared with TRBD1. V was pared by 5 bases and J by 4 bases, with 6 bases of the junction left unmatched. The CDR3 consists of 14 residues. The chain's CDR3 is CASSTSGGVYGYTF. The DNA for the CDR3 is TGTGCCAGCAGTACCTCAGGGGGCGTCTATGGCTACACCTTC.

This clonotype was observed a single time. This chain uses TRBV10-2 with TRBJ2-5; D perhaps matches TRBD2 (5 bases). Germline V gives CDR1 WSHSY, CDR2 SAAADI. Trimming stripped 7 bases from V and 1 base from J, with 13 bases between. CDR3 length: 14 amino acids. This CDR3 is CASNERAIQETQYF. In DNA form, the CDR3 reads TGCGCCAGCAACGAGAGGGCCATCCAAGAGACCCAGTACTTC.

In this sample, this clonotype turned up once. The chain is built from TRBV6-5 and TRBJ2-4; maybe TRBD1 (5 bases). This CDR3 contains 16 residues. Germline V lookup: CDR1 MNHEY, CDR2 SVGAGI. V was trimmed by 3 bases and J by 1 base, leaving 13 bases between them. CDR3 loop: CASSYPMTVAKNIQYF. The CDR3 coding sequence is TGTGCCAGCAGTTATCCCATGACAGTGGCCAAAAACATTCAGTACTTC.

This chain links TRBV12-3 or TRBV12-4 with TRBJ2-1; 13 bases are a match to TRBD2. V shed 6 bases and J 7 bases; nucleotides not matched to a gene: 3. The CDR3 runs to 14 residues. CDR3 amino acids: CASSGLAGVNEQFF. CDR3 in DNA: TGTGCCAGCAGCGGACTAGCGGGGGTGAATGAGCAGTTCTTC.

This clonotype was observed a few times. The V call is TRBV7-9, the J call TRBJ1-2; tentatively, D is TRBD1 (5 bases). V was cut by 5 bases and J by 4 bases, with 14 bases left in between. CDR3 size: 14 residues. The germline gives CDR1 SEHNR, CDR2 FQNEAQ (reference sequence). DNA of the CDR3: TGTGCCAGCAGCGCGGGGCGCCGCGGCTATGGCTACACCTTC. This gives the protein CASSAGRRGYGYTF.

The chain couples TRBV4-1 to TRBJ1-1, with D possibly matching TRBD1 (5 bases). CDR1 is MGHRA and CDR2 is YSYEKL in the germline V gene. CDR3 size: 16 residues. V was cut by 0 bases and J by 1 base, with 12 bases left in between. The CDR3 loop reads CASSQEPGLTNTEAFF. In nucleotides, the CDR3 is TGCGCCAGCAGCCAAGAACCGGGGCTGACGAACACTGAAGCTTTCTTT.

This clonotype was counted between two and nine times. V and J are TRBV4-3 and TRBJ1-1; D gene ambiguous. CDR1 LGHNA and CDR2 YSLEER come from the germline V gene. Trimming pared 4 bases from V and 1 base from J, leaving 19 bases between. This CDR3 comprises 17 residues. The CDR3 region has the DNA TGCGCCAGCAGCCGGGTAACCTTGGCGGAGACGAACACTGAAGCTTTCTTT. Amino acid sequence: CASSRVTLAETNTEAFF.

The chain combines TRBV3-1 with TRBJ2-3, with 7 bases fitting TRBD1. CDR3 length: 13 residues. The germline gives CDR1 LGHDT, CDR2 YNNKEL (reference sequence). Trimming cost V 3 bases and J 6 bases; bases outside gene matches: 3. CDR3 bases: TGTGCCAGCAGCCAGACAGGGAAGGATACGCAGTATTTT. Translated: CASSQTGKDTQYF.

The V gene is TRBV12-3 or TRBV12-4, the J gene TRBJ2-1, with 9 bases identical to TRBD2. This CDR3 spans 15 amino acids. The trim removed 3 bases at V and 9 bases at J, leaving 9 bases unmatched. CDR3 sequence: CASSFHGAGGVEQFF. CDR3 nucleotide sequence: TGTGCCAGCAGTTTTCATGGAGCGGGGGGTGTTGAGCAGTTCTTC.

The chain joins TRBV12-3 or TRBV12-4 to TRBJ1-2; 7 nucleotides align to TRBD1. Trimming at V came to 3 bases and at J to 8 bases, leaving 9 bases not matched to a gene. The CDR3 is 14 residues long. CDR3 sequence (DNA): TGTGCCAGCAGTTTCGCAGGGGGACTTTCCGGCTACACCTTC. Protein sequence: CASSFAGGLSGYTF.

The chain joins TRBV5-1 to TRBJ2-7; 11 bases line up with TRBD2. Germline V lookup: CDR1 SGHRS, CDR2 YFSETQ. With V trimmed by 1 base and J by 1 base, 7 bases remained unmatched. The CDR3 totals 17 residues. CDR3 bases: TGCGCCAGCAGCTTGAGGCTAGCGGGGGGCCCGTCCTACGAGCAGTACTTC. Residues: CASSLRLAGGPSYEQYF.

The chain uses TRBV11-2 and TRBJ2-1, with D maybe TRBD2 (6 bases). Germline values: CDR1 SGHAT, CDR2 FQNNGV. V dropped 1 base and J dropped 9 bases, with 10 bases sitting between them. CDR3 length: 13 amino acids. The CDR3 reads CASSLGRVGEQFF. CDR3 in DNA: TGTGCCAGCAGCTTAGGGAGGGTCGGTGAGCAGTTCTTC.

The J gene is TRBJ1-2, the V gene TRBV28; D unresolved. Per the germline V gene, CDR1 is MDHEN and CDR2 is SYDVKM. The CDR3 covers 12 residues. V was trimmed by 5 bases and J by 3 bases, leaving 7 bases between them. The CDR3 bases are TGTGCCAGCAGTGGGCCAGACTATGGCTACACCTTC. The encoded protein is CASSGPDYGYTF.

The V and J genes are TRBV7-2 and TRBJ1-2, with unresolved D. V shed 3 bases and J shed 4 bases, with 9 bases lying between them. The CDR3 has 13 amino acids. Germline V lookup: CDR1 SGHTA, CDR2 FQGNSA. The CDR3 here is CASSFRALYGYTF. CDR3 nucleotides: TGTGCCAGCAGCTTTCGCGCCCTCTATGGCTACACCTTC.

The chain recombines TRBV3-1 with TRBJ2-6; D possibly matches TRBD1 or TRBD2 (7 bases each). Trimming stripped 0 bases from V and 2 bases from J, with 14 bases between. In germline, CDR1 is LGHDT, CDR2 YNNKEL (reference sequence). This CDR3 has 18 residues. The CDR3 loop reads CASSQDLPGGAGANVLTF. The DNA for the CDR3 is TGTGCCAGCAGCCAAGATTTACCAGGGGGGGCTGGGGCCAACGTCCTGACTTTC.

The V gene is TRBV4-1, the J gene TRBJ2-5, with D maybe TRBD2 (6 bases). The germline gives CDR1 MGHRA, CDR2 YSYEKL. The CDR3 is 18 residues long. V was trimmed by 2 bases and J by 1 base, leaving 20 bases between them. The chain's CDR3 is CASSQQAIGGTVQETQYF. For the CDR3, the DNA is TGCGCCAGCAGCCAACAGGCCATTGGGGGGACCGTCCAAGAGACCCAGTACTTC.

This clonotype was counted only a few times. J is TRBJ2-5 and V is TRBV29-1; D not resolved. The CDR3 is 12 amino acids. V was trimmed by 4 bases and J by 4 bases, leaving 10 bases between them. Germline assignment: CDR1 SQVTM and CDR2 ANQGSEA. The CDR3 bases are TGCAGCGTTGGGCCAGGACGAGAGACCCAGTACTTC. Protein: CSVGPGRETQYF.

The CDR3 sequence: CASSQDETLLGNTQYF. CDR3 coding DNA: TGCGCCAGCAGCCAAGATGAGACCCTTCTTGGAAATACGCAGTATTTT. This chain uses TRBV4-3 with TRBJ2-3, with D uncertain. The CDR3 has 16 residues. Germline assignment: CDR1 LGHNA and CDR2 YSLEER. V was shortened by 0 bases and J by 7 bases, with 17 bases between the two germline ends.